The 9 T cell receptor beta chains given below trace back to one sample, sequenced in a study of OX40 agonist ivuxolimab in advanced cancers. The assay was immunoSEQ multiplex PCR, and TCRdb's table has in-frame clones only and misses some. The sample consists of 150,000 to 170,000 clones, 85% to 95% of them appearing once. Sequencing used CD4+ or CD8+ T cells sorted from blood, obtained in a trial of the OX40 agonist ivuxolimab. All receptors derive from an adult with an advanced solid tumor such as melanoma, head and neck, liver or kidney cancer.

As concerns this clone: This sample includes further DNA sequences coding for the same CDR3. The V and J genes are TRBV9 and TRBJ2-2, with 9 bases identical to TRBD1. The CDR3 sequence is 16 residues long. Looked up from germline, CDR1 is SGDLS and CDR2 is YYNGEE. Unmatched junction bases numbered 3, after V lost 2 bases and J lost 1 base. The CDR3 nucleotides read TGTGCCAGCAGCGTGGGGACAGGGTTGAACACCGGGGAGCTGTTTTTT. Residues: CASSVGTGLNTGELFF.

The J gene is TRBJ2-1, the V gene TRBV7-8; the D gene is possibly TRBD1 (5 bases). The CDR3 totals 16 residues. V was pared by 4 bases and J by 0 bases, with 13 bases between. Germline loops: CDR1 SGHVS, CDR2 FQNEAQ. Here the CDR3 reads CASSSQTDYSYNEQFF. The CDR3 region has the DNA TGTGCCAGCAGCTCCCAGACAGATTACTCCTACAATGAGCAGTTCTTC.

The chain employs TRBV6-6 and TRBJ1-2; 8 bases match TRBD1. The CDR3 is 14 amino acids. The V and J ends lost 6 bases and 4 bases, in that order; junction bases with no gene match: 7. Germline CDR1 and CDR2: MNHNY and SVGAGI (reference sequence). In DNA, the CDR3 is TGTGCCAGCAGCTCCGACAGGGGACCCTATGGCTACACCTTC. This gives the protein CASSSDRGPYGYTF.

V usage is TRBV27 and J usage is TRBJ2-4; D remains unclear. Trimming shortened V by 5 bases and J by 8 bases, and 19 bases separated the two germline ends. Germline assignment: CDR1 MNHEY and CDR2 SMNVEV (reference sequence). The CDR3 consists of 15 residues. The CDR3 DNA reads TGTGCCAGCAGTCCGTACCCCTGGAATAGGGACATTCAGTACTTC. As protein: CASSPYPWNRDIQYF.

The chain has TRBV12-2 and TRBJ2-2; the DNA was not compared with TRBD1, the D call given in the table. TRBV12-2 is termed a pseudogene. The CDR3 sequence is 17 residues long. The CDR3 protein is CASRLVGQGPNTGELFF. CDR3 sequence (DNA): TGTGCAAGTCGCTTAGTGGGACAGGGCCCGAACACCGGGGAGCTGTTTTTT.

The V call is TRBV25-1, the J call TRBJ1-5, with 8 bases identical to TRBD1. J lost 7 bases, V lost 6 bases, and 5 bases had no gene match. CDR3 length equals 13 residues. Per germline, CDR1 MGHDK and CDR2 SYGVNS. The CDR3 nucleotides read TGTGCCAGCAGCCCAGGGGGCGGGCAGCCCCAGCATTTT. Residues: CASSPGGGQPQHF. The entire variable domain, with the rest obtained from reference TRBV25-1 and TRBJ1-5, is as follows: EADIYQTPRYLVIGTGKKITLECSQTMGHDKMYWYQQDPGMELHLIHYSYGVNSTEKGDLSSESTVSRIRTEHFPLTLESARPSHTSQYLCASSPGGGQPQHFGDGTRLSIL.

This chain joins TRBV29-1 and TRBJ1-1, with a tentative D call TRBD1 (5 bases). The CDR3 runs to 13 residues. Deletions cut 3 bases from V and 1 base from J, with 9 bases between. Per germline, CDR1 SQVTM and CDR2 ANQGSEA. CDR3 DNA sequence: TGCAGCGTTGACAGGGACCAGAACACTGAAGCTTTCTTT. Translating it yields CSVDRDQNTEAFF.

The chain joins TRBV9 to TRBJ2-3, with TRBD2 as a possible D gene (6 bases). The CDR3 has 15 amino acids. Trimming removed 0 bases from V and 1 base from J, with 9 bases in between. Germline V gene sequence: CDR1 SGDLS, CDR2 YYNGEE. The CDR3 region is CASSVVEGRTDTQYF. CDR3 DNA: TGTGCCAGCAGCGTAGTGGAGGGACGCACAGATACGCAGTATTTT.

The chain uses TRBV29-1 and TRBJ2-1; unclear D gene. Germline-derived CDR1 and CDR2 are SQVTM and ANQGSEA. This CDR3 region has 12 residues. With 4 bases removed from V and 5 bases from J, the gap between germline ends came to 9 bases. The CDR3 region has the DNA TGCAGCGTTGTACGAGGCCACAATGAGCAGTTCTTC. Translating it yields CSVVRGHNEQFF.